One and the same sample provided the 3 T cell receptor beta chains below, sequenced in a study of Ad26.COV2.S vaccination and SARS-CoV-2 variants. Clones were sequenced by immunoSEQ multiplex PCR, and TCRdb holds only the in-frame ones, with some missing. The sample records 350,000 to 550,000 clones, 80% to 90% being singletons. As for treatment: 19 received Ad26.COV2.S at low or high dose, single or two shots; roughly five received placebo; per-sample allocation not given. Sampling was performed 63 days after the first vaccine or placebo injection. The sample consisted of peripheral blood, taken in a trial of Ad26.COV2.S vaccine versus placebo. The source is a person between 18 and 65 years old who received the Ad26.COV2.S COVID-19 vaccine or a placebo.

This clone was recorded only once. The CDR3 region is CASSLFSDTQYF. In DNA form, the CDR3 reads TGTGCCAGCAGTTTATTCTCAGATACGCAGTATTTT. The rearrangement joins TRBV12-3 or TRBV12-4 to TRBJ2-3, with D unclear. The CDR3 is 12 residues long. The ends were cut back, 2 bases at V and 4 bases at J, with 4 bases in the middle.

The chain carries TRBV6-4 and TRBJ2-1; D ambiguous. CDR3 size: 15 residues. Trimming shortened V by 3 bases and J by 6 bases, and 15 bases separated the two germline ends. Germline CDR1 and CDR2: MRHNA and SNTAGT. As DNA, the CDR3 is TGTGCCAGCAGTGAAGGTTACGTGCTCCGCAATGAGCAGTTCTTC. Residues: CASSEGYVLRNEQFF.

This clone was observed once. In DNA, the CDR3 is TGTGCCATCAGTGATCCCCGATGGGGGCAGTACGTC. Residues: CAISDPRWGQYV. This chain connects TRBV10-3 to TRBJ2-7; D is unresolved. In germline, CDR1 is ENHRY, CDR2 SYGVKD. The CDR3 covers 12 residues. V was trimmed by 3 bases and J by 9 bases, leaving 12 bases between them.